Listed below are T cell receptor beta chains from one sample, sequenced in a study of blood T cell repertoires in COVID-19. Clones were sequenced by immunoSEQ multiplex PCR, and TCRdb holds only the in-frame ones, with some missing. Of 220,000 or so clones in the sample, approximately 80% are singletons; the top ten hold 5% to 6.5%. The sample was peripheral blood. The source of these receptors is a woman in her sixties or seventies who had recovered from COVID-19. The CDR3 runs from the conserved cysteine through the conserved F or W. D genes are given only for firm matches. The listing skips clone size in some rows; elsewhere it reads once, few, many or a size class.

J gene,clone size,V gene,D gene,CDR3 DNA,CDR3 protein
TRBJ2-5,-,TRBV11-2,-,TGTGCCAGCAGCTTAGTGGGGGAGGAAGAGACCCAGTACTTC,CASSLVGEEETQYF
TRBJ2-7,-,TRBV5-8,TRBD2,TGTGCCAGCAGCTTGAGCTGGCAGCGGGGGTATTCCGAGCAGTACTTC,CASSLSWQRGYSEQYF
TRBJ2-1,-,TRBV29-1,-,TGCAGCGTCCGCGAGACTAGTAATGAGCAGTTCTTC,CSVRETSNEQFF
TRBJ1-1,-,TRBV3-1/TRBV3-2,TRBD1,TGTGCCAGCAGCCAGCAGGGGGCCACTGAAGCTTTCTTT,CASSQQGATEAFF
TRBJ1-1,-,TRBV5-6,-,TGTGCCAGCAGAAAAACGGGGATGGGTGAAGCTTTCTTT,CASRKTGMGEAFF
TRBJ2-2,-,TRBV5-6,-,TGTGCCAGCAGCCCCGGCGCCGGGACACCTACTAACACCGGGGAGCTGTTTTTT,CASSPGAGTPTNTGELFF
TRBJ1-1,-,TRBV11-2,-,TGTGCCAGCAGCTTAGGCGCCAATAGGGGTTTCTTT,CASSLGANRGFF
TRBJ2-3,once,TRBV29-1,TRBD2,TGCAGCGTCCAAGGCTGGACTAGCGGGGCGAGCACAGATACGCAGTATTTT,CSVQGWTSGASTDTQYF
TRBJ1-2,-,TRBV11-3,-,TGTGCCAGCAGCTGGGGGCGCCTTGGTGGCTACACCTTC,CASSWGRLGGYTF
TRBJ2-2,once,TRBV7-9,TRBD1,TGTGCCAGCAGCTTAGGCCGGCTCCTCCCCGGGACAGGGGCCGGGGAGCTGTTTTTT,CASSLGRLLPGTGAGELFF